The source of this T cell receptor beta chain is a study of radiation and T cells in renal cell carcinoma. Time point of the sample: baseline pretreatment blood. Treatment given: 15 Gy SBRT to primary tumor, nephrectomy 4 weeks later. Trimming took 4 bases from V and 5 from J, leaving 11 bases between them. This CDR3 spans 12 amino acids. Germline values: CDR1 SQVTM, CDR2 ANQGSEA. The method was immunoSEQ multiplex PCR; TCRdb's version includes in-frame clones alone and lacks a portion of them. The table shows over 120,000 clones, with roughly 90% occurring only once. The source material was blood, sampled from a patient whose treatment included radiotherapy and nephrectomy. The sequence was obtained from a woman between 50 and 59 years old with renal cell carcinoma. This sequence joins TRBV29-1 and TRBJ1-1; D remains unclear. In nucleotides, the CDR3 is TGCAGCGTTGCCCAGGTAGAAACTGAAGCTTTCTTT. Its translation: CSVAQVETEAFF.